The subject of this entry is one TCR beta chain. The data stem from a study of blood T cell repertoires in COVID-19. Study-level information: PBMCs, B-cell-depleted T cells, or T cells were the source of the cDNA or gDNA that made up the material.

Clones were read by immunoSEQ multiplex PCR, and TCRdb kept only the in-frame ones, dropping some. The sample shows under 45,000 clones, approximately 80% of them seen only once. The CDR3 is made up of 18 amino acids. Trimming removed 5 bases from V and 3 bases from J, with 27 bases in between. Germline CDR1 is SGHNT and CDR2 is YYREEE (reference sequence). The clonotype originates from a man aged 80 or over with acute or convalescent COVID-19. The gene calls are TRBV5-4 and TRBJ2-7; TRBD2 is a possible D gene (6 bases). Sequencing was performed on peripheral blood. In DNA, the CDR3 is TGTGCCAGCAGTTCCCGCCCGGGGACTTTTGGCTCCTTCTACGAGCAGTACTTC. It is translated as CASSSRPGTFGSFYEQYF. The full variable domain, with the rest looked up from reference TRBV5-4 and TRBJ2-7, is ETGVTQSPTHLIKTRGQQVTLRCSSQSGHNTVSWYQQALGQGPQFIFQYYREEENGRGNFPPRFSGLQFPNYSSELNVNALELDDSALYLCASSSRPGTFGSFYEQYFGPGTRLTVT.